These T cell receptor beta chains were read from a single sample in a study of blood T cells in healthy people across ages. TCRdb fed the 5' RACE reads into MiXCR, producing one record per CDR3 protein. The data contain just over 800,000 distinct CDR3 sequences, approximately 67% of them singletons. Sequencing input: blood. Every receptor here comes from a man under 40 in good health. The CDR3 runs from the conserved cysteine through the conserved F or W. A D gene is named only where the DNA matches it firmly. A row's size may be missing; if present it is once, few, many or a size class.

V gene: TRBV12-3/TRBV12-4
D gene: TRBD1
clone size: -
J gene: TRBJ1-5
CDR3 DNA: TGTGCCAGCAGGCGTGACAGGGGGAGCAATCAGCCCCAGCATTTT
CDR3 protein: CASRRDRGSNQPQHF

V gene: TRBV12-3/TRBV12-4
D gene: -
clone size: few
J gene: TRBJ1-5
CDR3 DNA: TGTGCCAGCAGTTTAGGGCAGGGAAGCAGTCAGCCCCAGCATTTT
CDR3 protein: CASSLGQGSSQPQHF

V gene: TRBV4-3
D gene: TRBD2
clone size: few
J gene: TRBJ2-1
CDR3 DNA: TGCGCCAGCAGCCAAATAGCGGGGGGGCATAATGAGCAGTTCTTC
CDR3 protein: CASSQIAGGHNEQFF

V gene: TRBV12-3/TRBV12-4
D gene: TRBD2
clone size: -
J gene: TRBJ2-2
CDR3 DNA: TGTGCCAGCAGTTTGCTAGCGGGGGAAAAGAACACCGGGGAGCTGTTTTTT
CDR3 protein: CASSLLAGEKNTGELFF

V gene: TRBV5-1
D gene: -
clone size: few
J gene: TRBJ1-2
CDR3 DNA: TGCGCCAGCAGCGACGGGGGCTCGGAGTATGGCTACACCTTC
CDR3 protein: CASSDGGSEYGYTF

V gene: TRBV27
D gene: -
clone size: -
J gene: TRBJ1-5
CDR3 DNA: TGTGCCACCCGGAGCGGATACAATCAGCCCCAGCATTTT
CDR3 protein: CATRSGYNQPQHF

V gene: TRBV6-5
D gene: -
clone size: -
J gene: TRBJ1-6
CDR3 DNA: TGTGCCAGCACCGACTCCTATAGAGAGTCACCCCTCCACTTT
CDR3 protein: CASTDSYRESPLHF

V gene: TRBV20-1
D gene: TRBD2
clone size: -
J gene: TRBJ2-1
CDR3 DNA: TGCAGTACACCCGGGACTAGCGACGGCAATGAGCAGTTCTTC
CDR3 protein: CSTPGTSDGNEQFF

V gene: TRBV13
D gene: -
clone size: -
J gene: TRBJ1-6
CDR3 DNA: TGTGCCAGCAGCTCAGATGGAGGCTGGAATTCACCCCTCCACTTT
CDR3 protein: CASSSDGGWNSPLHF

V gene: TRBV7-9
D gene: TRBD1
clone size: few
J gene: TRBJ2-1
CDR3 DNA: TGTGCCAGCAGCTCTCGACAGGGGGCATTCCGCGACAATGAGCAGTTCTTC
CDR3 protein: CASSSRQGAFRDNEQFF

V gene: TRBV4-2
D gene: TRBD2
clone size: few
J gene: TRBJ2-4
CDR3 DNA: TGTGCCAGCAGCCAAGAAGCCTACTATTTAGAGCGGGGAGCCAAAAACATTCAGTACTTC
CDR3 protein: CASSQEAYYLERGAKNIQYF

V gene: TRBV29-1
D gene: TRBD1
clone size: few
J gene: TRBJ2-1
CDR3 DNA: TGCAGCGTTGATAAGGGACAGGGTTGGTATGAGCAGTTCTTC
CDR3 protein: CSVDKGQGWYEQFF